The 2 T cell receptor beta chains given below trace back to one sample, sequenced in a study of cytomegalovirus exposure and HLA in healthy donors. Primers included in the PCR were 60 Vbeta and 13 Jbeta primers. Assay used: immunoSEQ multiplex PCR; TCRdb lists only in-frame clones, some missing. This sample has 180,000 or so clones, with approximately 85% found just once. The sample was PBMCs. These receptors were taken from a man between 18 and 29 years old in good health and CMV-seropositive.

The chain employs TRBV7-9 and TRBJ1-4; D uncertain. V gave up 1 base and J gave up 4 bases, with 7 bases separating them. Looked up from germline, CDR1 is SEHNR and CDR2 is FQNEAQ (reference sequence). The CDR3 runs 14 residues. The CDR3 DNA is TGTGCCAGCAGCTTAGGAGGGTTTAATGAAAAACTGTTTTTT. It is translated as CASSLGGFNEKLFF.

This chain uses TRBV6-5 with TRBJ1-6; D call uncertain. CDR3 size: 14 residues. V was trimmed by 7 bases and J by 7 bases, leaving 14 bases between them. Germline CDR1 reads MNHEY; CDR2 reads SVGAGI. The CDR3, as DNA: TGTGCCAGCACCATCCGACTGACCAATTCACCCCTCCACTTT. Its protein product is CASTIRLTNSPLHF.